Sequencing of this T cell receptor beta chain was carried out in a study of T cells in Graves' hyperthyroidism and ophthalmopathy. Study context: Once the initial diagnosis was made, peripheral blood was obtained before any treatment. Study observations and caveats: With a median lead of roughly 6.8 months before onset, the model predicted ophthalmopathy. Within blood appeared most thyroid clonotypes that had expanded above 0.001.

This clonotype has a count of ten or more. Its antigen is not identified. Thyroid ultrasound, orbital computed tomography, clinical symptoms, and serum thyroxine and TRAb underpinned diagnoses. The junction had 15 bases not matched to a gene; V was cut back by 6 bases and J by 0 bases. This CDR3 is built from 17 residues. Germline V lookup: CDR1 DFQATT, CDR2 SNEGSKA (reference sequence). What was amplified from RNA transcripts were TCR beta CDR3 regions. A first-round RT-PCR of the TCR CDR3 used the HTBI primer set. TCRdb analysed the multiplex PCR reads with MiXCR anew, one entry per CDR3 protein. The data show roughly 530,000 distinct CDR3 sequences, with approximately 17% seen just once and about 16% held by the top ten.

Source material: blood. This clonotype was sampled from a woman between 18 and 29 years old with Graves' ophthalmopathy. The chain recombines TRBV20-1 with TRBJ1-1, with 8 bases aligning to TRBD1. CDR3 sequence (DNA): TGCAGTGCACCAACTACAGGGGGAAGTCGGGTGAACACTGAAGCTTTCTTT. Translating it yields CSAPTTGGSRVNTEAFF.